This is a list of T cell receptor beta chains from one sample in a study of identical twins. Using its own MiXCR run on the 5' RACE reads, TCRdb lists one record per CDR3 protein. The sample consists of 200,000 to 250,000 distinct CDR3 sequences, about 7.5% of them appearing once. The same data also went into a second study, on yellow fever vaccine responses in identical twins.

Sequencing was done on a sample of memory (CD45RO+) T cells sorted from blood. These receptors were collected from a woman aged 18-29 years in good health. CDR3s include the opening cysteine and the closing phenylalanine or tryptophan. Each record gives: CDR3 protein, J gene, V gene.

CSARKAATAYEQYF	TRBJ2-7	TRBV20-1
CASSPQTGTLGTEAFF	TRBJ1-1	TRBV7-9
CASSQAFTSGINNEQFF	TRBJ2-1	TRBV4-3
CASSVASGGASTDTQYF	TRBJ2-3	TRBV2
CATEGDRDTEAFF	TRBJ1-1	TRBV15
CASSRTSYEQYF	TRBJ2-7	TRBV7-2
CASSLAGGPHTQYF	TRBJ2-3	TRBV7-2
CASSLSAAEGYEQYF	TRBJ2-7	TRBV27
CASRHTVGDEQFF	TRBJ2-1	TRBV5-1
CAWSLWTGDEQYF	TRBJ2-7	TRBV30
CASSLSGDRRYGYTF	TRBJ1-2	TRBV7-2
CASSFGGSISYNEQFF	TRBJ2-1	TRBV12-3/TRBV12-4
CASSYSIGTTRSNTQYF	TRBJ2-3	TRBV6-2/TRBV6-3
CASSPDQSSYNEQFF	TRBJ2-1	TRBV18
CASSLSGRMDTGELFF	TRBJ2-2	TRBV4-2
CASSPVATGQGANGYTF	TRBJ1-2	TRBV6-1
CAISLRDGAYEQYF	TRBJ2-7	TRBV10-3
CASSSRGDNEQFF	TRBJ2-1	TRBV2
CASSSAGHGATEAFF	TRBJ1-1	TRBV5-1
CASSPQTGGFSYEQYF	TRBJ2-7	TRBV27
CSARALASGGTGELFF	TRBJ2-2	TRBV20-1
CASTTPGQGRYEQYF	TRBJ2-7	TRBV10-1
CASSFVASRDTQYF	TRBJ2-3	TRBV27
CASSFEGGVRQYF	TRBJ2-7	TRBV27
CASSLRGVEQYF	TRBJ2-7	TRBV7-2
CASSDGGIYGYTF	TRBJ1-2	TRBV25-1
CASSLGRDQPQHF	TRBJ1-5	TRBV11-2
CASSPDGKRDRASYEQYF	TRBJ2-7	TRBV4-1
CATSELGTSGVEQYF	TRBJ2-7	TRBV15
CASSFLVTSGEEETQYF	TRBJ2-5	TRBV28
CASSPDLAGHTDTQYF	TRBJ2-3	TRBV5-1
CASSQDGLAGGELFF	TRBJ2-2	TRBV4-3
CAISPGQGQYEQYF	TRBJ2-7	TRBV10-3
CASSLARSDRGYYEQYF	TRBJ2-7	TRBV7-8
CASSLAGSGTHNEQFF	TRBJ2-1	TRBV5-1
CASTPLRTSGSSYEQYF	TRBJ2-7	TRBV6-1
CASSRTMDTDTQYF	TRBJ2-3	TRBV7-9